The TCR beta chain under discussion was sequenced for a study of blood T cell repertoires in COVID-19. Libraries were prepared by immunoSEQ multiplex PCR; TCRdb keeps only in-frame clonotypes and omits some of them. The data show around 65,000 clones, with around 80% seen just once and 15% to 19% held by the top ten. Looked up from germline, CDR1 is MNHEY and CDR2 is SMNVEV (reference sequence). V dropped 3 bases and J dropped 4; count of bases not matched to a gene: 1. This CDR3 region has 13 residues. This clone was picked up one time. The J gene is TRBJ1-2, the V gene TRBV27; the match to TRBD1 covers 8 bases. The sequencing input was peripheral blood. This clonotype was sampled from a man older than 75 with acute or convalescent COVID-19. The CDR3 DNA is TGTGCCAGCAGTTTGGACAGGGCCTATGGCTACACCTTC. This sequence encodes CASSLDRAYGYTF.